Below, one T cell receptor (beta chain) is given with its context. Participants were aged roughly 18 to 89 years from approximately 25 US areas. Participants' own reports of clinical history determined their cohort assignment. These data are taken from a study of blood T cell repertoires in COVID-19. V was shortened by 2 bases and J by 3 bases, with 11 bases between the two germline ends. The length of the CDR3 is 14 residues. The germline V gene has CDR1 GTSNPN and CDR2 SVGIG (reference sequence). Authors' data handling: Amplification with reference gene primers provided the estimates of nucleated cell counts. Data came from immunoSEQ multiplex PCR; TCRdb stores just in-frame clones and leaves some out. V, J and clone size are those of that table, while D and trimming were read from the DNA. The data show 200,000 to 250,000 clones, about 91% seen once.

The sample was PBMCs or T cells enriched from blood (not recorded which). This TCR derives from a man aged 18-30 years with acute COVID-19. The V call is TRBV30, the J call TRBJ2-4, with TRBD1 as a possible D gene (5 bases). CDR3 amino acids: CAWSPGWGKNIQYF. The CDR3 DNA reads TGTGCCTGGAGTCCAGGGTGGGGCAAAAACATTCAGTACTTC.